This T cell receptor beta chain was sequenced during a study of naive and memory T cell subsets. Study observations and caveats: Especially in CD8 cells, naive repertoires contained a few larger clonotypes, possibly CD45RA-re-expressing memory cells.

An equimolar mix of two oligonucleotides served as the beta constant-region primer for TRBC1 and TRBC2. Ligated cDNA was amplified by four rounds of PCR with nested alpha and beta constant-region primers and SP2. TCRdb recomputed calls from the UMI-ligation and nested PCR reads with MiXCR, one row per CDR3 protein. This repertoire shows more than 95,000 distinct CDR3 sequences, roughly 14% found once; its top ten account for about 3%. Concerning this clonotype itself: What it binds is not known.

Germline values: CDR1 SGHTA, CDR2 FQGNSA. V dropped 1 base and J dropped 1 base, with 7 bases sitting between them. There are 14 residues in the CDR3. This clonotype was sampled from a human donor in good health. Sequenced material: naive CD8+ T cells from blood. V and J are TRBV7-2 and TRBJ1-1; no firm D call. In DNA, the CDR3 is TGTGCCAGCAGCTTAGTACATTCGAACACTGAAGCTTTCTTT. It yields the protein CASSLVHSNTEAFF.